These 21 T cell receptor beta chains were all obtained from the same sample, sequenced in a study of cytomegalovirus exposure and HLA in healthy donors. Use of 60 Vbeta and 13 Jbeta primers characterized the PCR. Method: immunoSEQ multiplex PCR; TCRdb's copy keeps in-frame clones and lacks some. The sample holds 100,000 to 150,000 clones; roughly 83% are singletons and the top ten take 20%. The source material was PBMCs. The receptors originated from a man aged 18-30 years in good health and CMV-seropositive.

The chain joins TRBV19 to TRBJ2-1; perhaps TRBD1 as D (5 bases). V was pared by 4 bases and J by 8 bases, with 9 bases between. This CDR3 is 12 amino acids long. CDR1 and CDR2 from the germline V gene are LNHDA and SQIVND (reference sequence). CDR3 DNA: TGTGCCAGTAGTACAGGGTACGATGAGCAGTTCTTC. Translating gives CASSTGYDEQFF. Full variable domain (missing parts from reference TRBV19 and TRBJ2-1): DGGITQSPKYLFRKEGQNVTLSCEQNLNHDAMYWYRQDPGQGLRLIYYSQIVNDFQKGDIAEGYSVSREKKESFPLTVTSAQKNPTAFYLCASSTGYDEQFFGPGTRLTVL.

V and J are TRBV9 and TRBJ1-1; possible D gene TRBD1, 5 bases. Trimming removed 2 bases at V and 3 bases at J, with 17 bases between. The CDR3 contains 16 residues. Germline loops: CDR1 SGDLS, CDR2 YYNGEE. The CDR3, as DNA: TGTGCCAGCAGCGTGGCTGGTCAGGGTACGGACACTGAAGCTTTCTTT. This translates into CASSVAGQGTDTEAFF.

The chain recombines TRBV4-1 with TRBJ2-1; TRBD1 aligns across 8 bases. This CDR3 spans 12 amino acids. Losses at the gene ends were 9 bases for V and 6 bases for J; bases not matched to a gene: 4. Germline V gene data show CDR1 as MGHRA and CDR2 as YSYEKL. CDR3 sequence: CASGTGGNEQFF. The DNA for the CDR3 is TGCGCCAGTGGGACAGGCGGCAATGAGCAGTTCTTC.

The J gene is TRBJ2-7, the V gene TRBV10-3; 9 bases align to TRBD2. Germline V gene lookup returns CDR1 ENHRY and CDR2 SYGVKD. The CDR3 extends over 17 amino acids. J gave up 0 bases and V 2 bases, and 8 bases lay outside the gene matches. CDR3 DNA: TGTGCCATCAGTGAGAGGAGCGGGGGGCCCAGCTCCTACGAGCAGTACTTC. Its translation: CAISERSGGPSSYEQYF.

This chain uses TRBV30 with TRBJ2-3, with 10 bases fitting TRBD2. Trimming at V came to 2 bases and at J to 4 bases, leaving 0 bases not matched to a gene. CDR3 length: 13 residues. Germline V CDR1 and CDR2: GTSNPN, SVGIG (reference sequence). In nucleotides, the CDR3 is TGTGCCTGGAGTCTAGCGGGGGCAGATACGCAGTATTTT. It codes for CAWSLAGADTQYF.

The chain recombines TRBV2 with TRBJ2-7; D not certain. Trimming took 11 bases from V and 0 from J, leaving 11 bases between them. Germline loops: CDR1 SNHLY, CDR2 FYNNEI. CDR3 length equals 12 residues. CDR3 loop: CAALGPSYEQYF. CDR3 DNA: TGTGCCGCTCTTGGGCCCTCCTACGAGCAGTACTTC.

This CDR3 reads CSVELPGQGTGYTF. CDR3 in DNA: TGCAGCGTTGAATTACCGGGACAGGGAACCGGCTACACCTTC. This rearrangement joins TRBV29-1 to TRBJ1-2; 9 positions agree with TRBD1. Trimming at V came to 2 bases and at J to 8 bases, leaving 9 bases not matched to a gene. CDR3 length: 14 amino acids. The germline CDR1 and CDR2 sequences are SQVTM and ANQGSEA.

The CDR3 loop is CANRAGGRRLFF. In nucleotides, the CDR3 is TGTGCCAACAGGGCTGGAGGACGGCGGCTGTTTTTT. The V gene is TRBV19, the J gene TRBJ2-2; D may be TRBD1 (6 bases). The V end was cut by 10 bases, the J end by 13 bases, with 19 bases between. The germline V gene encodes CDR1 LNHDA and CDR2 SQIVND (reference sequence). The CDR3 is 12 amino acids. Combining the CDR3 with reference TRBV19 and TRBJ2-2 gives the whole variable domain DGGITQSPKYLFRKEGQNVTLSCEQNLNHDAMYWYRQDPGQGLRLIYYSQIVNDFQKGDIAEGYSVSREKKESFPLTVTSAQKNPTAFYLCANRAGGRRLFFGEGSRLTVL.

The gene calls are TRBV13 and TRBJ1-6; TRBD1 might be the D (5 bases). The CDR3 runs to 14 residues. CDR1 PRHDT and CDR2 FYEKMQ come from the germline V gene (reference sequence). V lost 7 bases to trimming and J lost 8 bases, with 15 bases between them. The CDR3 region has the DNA TGTGCCAGCACTCTAGGGGTAGGCGATTCACCCCTCCACTTT. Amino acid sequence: CASTLGVGDSPLHF.

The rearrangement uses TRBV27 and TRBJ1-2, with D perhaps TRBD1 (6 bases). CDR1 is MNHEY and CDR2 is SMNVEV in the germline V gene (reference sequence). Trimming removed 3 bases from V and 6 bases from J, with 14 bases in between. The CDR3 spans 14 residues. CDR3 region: CASSFRQGQDGYTF. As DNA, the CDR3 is TGTGCCAGCAGTTTTCGGCAGGGGCAGGATGGCTACACCTTC.

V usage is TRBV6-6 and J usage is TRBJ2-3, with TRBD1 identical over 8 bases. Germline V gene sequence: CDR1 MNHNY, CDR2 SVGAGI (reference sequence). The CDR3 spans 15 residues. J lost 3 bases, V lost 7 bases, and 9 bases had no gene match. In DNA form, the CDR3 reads TGTGCCAGCACACAGGACAGGGAAAGTACAGATACGCAGTATTTT. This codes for CASTQDRESTDTQYF.

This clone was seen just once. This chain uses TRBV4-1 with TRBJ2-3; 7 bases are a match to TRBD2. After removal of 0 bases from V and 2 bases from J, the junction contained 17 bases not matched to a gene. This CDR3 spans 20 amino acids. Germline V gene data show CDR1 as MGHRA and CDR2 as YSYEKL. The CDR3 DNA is TGCGCCAGCAGCCAAGATCAGTATAGCGGGTATAGGGCGCCCACAGATACGCAGTATTTT. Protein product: CASSQDQYSGYRAPTDTQYF.

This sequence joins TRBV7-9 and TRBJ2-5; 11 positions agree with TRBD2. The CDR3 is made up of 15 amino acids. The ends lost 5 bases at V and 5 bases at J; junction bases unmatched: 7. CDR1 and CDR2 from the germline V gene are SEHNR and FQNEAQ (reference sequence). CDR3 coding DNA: TGTGCCAGCAGCCCCTATAGCGGGGGGGTGGAGACCCAGTACTTC. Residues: CASSPYSGGVETQYF.

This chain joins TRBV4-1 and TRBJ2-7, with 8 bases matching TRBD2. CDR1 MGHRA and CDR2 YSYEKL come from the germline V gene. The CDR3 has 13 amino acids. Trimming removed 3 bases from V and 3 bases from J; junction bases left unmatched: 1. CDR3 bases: TGCGCCAGCAGCCACGCGGGGGGCTACGAGCAGTACTTC. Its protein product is CASSHAGGYEQYF.

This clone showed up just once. The CDR3 loop is CASSSRGGLVNEQFF. DNA of the CDR3: TGTGCCAGCAGCTCCCGGGGGGGCCTCGTAAATGAGCAGTTCTTC. The rearrangement uses TRBV28 and TRBJ2-1, with TRBD2 matching over 8 bases. Germline V gene sequence: CDR1 MDHEN, CDR2 SYDVKM. The junction had 11 bases not matched to a gene; V was cut back by 6 bases and J by 7 bases. This CDR3 contains 15 residues.

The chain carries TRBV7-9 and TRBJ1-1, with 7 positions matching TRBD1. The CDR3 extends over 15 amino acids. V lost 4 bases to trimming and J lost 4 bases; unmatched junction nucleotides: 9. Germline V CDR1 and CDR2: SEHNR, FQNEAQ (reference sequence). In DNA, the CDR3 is TGTGCCAGCAGCTCAACAACAGGGGTTAGCACTGAAGCTTTCTTT. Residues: CASSSTTGVSTEAFF.

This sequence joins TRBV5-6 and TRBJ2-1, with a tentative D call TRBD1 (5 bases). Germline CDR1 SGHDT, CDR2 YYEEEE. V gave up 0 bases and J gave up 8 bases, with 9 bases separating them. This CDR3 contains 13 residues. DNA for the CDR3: TGTGCCAGCAGCTTGGGGGCCAGGGATGAGCAGTTCTTC. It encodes CASSLGARDEQFF.

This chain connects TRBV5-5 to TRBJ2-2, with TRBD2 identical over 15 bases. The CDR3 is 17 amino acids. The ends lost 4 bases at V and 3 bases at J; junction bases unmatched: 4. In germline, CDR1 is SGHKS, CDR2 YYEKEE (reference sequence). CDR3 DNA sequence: TGTGCCAGCAGCCCGGGACTAGCGGGGGGTTACACCGGGGAGCTGTTTTTT. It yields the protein CASSPGLAGGYTGELFF.

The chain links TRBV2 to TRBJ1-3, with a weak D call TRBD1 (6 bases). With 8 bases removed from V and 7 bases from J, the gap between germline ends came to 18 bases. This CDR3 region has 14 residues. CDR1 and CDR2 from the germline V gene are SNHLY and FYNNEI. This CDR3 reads CASRGQPRENTIYF. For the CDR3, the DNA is TGTGCCAGCCGCGGACAGCCAAGGGAGAACACCATATATTTT.

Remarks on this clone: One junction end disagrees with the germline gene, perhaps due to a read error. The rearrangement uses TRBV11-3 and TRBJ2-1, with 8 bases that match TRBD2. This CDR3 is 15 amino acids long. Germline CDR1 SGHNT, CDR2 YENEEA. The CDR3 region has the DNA TGTGCCAGCGGCTTGGGGGCGGGGGGCCACAATGAGCAGTTCTTC. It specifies CASGLGAGGHNEQFF.

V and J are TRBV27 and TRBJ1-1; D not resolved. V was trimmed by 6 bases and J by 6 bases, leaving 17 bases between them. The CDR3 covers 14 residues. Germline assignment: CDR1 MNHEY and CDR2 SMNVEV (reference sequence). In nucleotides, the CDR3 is TGTGCCAGCAGGGAGCTGGGCGGGAGCGCTGAAGCTTTCTTT. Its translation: CASRELGGSAEAFF.